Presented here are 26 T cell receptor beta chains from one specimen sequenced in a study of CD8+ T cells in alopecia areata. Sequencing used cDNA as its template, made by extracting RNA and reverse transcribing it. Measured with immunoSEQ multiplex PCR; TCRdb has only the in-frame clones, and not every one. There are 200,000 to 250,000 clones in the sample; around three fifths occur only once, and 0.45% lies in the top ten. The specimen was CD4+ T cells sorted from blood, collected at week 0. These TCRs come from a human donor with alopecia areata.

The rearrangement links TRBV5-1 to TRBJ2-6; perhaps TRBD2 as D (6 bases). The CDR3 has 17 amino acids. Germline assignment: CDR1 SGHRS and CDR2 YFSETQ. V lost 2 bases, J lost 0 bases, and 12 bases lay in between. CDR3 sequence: CASSFPGTHSGANVLTF. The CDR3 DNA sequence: TGCGCCAGCAGCTTCCCGGGGACTCACTCTGGGGCCAACGTCCTGACTTTC.

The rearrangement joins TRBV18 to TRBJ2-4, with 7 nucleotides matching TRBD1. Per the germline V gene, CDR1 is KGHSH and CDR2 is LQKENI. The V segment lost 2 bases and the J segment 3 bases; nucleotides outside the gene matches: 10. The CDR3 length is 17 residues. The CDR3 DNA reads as TGTGCCAGCTCACCAGGGGCAAAGACAGGGCTCAAAAACATTCAGTACTTC. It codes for CASSPGAKTGLKNIQYF.

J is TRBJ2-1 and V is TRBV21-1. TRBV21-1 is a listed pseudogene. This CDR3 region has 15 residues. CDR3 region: CASSRDPKNINEQFF. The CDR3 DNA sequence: TGTGCCAGCAGCAGAGACCCAAAGAACATCAATGAGCAGTTCTTC.

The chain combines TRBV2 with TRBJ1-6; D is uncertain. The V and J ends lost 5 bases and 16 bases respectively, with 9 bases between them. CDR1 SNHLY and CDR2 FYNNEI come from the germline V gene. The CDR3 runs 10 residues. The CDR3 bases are TGTGCCAGCAGTAGAGACCAACTCCACTTT. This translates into CASSRDQLHF.

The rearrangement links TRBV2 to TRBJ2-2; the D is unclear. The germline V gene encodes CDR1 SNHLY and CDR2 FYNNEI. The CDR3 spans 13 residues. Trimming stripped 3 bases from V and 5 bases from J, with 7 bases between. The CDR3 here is CASSEVVTGELFF. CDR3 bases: TGTGCCAGCAGTGAGGTGGTGACCGGGGAGCTGTTTTTT. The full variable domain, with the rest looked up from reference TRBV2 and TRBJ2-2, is EPEVTQTPSHQVTQMGQEVILRCVPISNHLYFYWYRQILGQKVEFLVSFYNNEISEKSEIFDDQFSVERPDGSNFTLKIRSTKLEDSAMYFCASSEVVTGELFFGEGSRLTVL.

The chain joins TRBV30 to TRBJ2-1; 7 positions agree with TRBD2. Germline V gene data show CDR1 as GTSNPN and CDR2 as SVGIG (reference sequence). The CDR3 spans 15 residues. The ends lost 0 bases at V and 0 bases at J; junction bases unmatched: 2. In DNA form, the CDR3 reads TGTGCCTGGAGTGTAGGCGGGAGCTCCTACAATGAGCAGTTCTTC. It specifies CAWSVGGSSYNEQFF. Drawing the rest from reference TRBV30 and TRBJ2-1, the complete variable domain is SQTIHQWPATLVQPVGSPLSLECTVEGTSNPNLYWYRQAAGRGLQLLFYSVGIGQISSEVPQNLSASRPQDRQFILSSKKLLLSDSGFYLCAWSVGGSSYNEQFFGPGTRLTVL.

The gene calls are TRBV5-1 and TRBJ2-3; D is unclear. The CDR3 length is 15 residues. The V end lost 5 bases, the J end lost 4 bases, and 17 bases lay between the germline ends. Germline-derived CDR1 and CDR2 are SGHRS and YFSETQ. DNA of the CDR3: TGCGCCAGCAGATGGACCCAACGGTCGTCAGATACGCAGTATTTT. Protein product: CASRWTQRSSDTQYF.

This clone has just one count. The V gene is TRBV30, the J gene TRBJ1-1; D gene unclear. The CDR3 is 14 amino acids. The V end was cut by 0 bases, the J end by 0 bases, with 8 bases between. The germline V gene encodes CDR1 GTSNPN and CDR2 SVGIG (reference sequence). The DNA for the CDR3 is TGTGCCTGGAGTGTACTTACATTGAACACTGAAGCTTTCTTT. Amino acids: CAWSVLTLNTEAFF.

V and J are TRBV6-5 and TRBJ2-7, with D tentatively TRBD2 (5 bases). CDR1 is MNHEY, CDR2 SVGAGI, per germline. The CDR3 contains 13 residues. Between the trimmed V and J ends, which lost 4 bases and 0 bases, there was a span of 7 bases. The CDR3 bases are TGTGCCAGCAGTTCCGGGGTCTCCTACGAGCAGTACTTC. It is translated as CASSSGVSYEQYF.

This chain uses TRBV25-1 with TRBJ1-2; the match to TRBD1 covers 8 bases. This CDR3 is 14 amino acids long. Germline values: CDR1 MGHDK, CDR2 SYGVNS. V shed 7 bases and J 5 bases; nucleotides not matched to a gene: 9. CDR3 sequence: CASKVDGQGYGYTF. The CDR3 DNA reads TGTGCCAGCAAAGTTGATGGACAGGGTTATGGCTACACCTTC.

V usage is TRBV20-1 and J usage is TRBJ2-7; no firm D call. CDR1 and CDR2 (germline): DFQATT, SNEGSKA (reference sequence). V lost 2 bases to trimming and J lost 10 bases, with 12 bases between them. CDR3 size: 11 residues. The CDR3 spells CSARRSREQYF. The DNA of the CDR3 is TGCAGTGCTAGAAGGTCTAGGGAACAGTACTTC.

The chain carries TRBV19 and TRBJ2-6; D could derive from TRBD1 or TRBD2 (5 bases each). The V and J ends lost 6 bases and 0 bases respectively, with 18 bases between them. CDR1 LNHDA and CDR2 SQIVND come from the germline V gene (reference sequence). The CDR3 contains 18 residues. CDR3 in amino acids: CASSTRDRAFSGANVLTF. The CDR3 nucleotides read TGTGCCAGTAGCACCCGGGACCGAGCGTTCTCTGGGGCCAACGTCCTGACTTTC.

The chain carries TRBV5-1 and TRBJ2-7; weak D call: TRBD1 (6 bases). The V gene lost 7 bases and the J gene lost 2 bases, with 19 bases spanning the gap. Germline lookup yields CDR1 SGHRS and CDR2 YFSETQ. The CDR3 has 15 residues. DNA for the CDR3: TGCGCCAGCGGCCGTGGACAGCTGGACACCTACGAGCAGTACTTC. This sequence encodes CASGRGQLDTYEQYF.

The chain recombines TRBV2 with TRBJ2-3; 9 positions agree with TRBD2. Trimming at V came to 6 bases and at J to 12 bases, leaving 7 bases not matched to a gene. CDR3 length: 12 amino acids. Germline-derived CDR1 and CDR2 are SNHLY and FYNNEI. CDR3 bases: TGTGCCAGCAGGGAAACCGGGACTAGCCAGTATTTT. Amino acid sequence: CASRETGTSQYF. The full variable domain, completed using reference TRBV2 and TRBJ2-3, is EPEVTQTPSHQVTQMGQEVILRCVPISNHLYFYWYRQILGQKVEFLVSFYNNEISEKSEIFDDQFSVERPDGSNFTLKIRSTKLEDSAMYFCASRETGTSQYFGPGTRLTVL.

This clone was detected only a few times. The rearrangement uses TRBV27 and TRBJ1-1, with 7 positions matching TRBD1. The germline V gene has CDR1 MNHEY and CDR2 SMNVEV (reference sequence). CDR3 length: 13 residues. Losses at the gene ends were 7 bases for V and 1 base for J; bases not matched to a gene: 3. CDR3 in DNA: TGTGCCAGCATGGGACAGACGAACACTGAAGCTTTCTTT. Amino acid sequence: CASMGQTNTEAFF.

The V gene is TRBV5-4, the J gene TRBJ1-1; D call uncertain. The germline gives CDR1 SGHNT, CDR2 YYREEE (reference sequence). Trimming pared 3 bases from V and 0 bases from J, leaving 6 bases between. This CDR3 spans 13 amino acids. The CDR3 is CASSSKLNTEAFF. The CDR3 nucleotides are TGTGCCAGCAGCTCTAAACTGAACACTGAAGCTTTCTTT.

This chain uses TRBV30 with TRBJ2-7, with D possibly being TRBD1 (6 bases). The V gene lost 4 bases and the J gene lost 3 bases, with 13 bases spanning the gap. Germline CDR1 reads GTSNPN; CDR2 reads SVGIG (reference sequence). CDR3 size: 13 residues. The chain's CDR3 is CAWNEGVLYEQYF. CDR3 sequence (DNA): TGTGCCTGGAATGAGGGGGTACTCTACGAGCAGTACTTC.

The CDR3 loop is CSGSRSYNEQFF. The CDR3 DNA is TGCAGCGGGTCCAGGAGTTACAATGAGCAGTTCTTC. The chain combines TRBV29-1 with TRBJ2-1, with no clear D. V was shortened by 7 bases and J by 4 bases, with 11 bases between the two germline ends. There are 12 residues in the CDR3. The germline gives CDR1 SQVTM, CDR2 ANQGSEA.

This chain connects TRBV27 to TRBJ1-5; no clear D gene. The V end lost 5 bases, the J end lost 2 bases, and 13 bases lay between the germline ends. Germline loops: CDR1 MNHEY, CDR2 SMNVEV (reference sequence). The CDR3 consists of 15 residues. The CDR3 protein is CASSPAVWGNQPQHF. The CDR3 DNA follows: TGTGCCAGCAGTCCGGCGGTTTGGGGCAATCAGCCCCAGCATTTT.

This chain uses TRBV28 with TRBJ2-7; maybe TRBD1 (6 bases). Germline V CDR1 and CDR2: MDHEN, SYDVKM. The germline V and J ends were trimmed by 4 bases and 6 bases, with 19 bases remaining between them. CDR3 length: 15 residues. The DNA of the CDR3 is TGTGCCAGCAGTTCCCAGGGGACCCCTCCGTGCGAGCAGTACTTC. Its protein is CASSSQGTPPCEQYF. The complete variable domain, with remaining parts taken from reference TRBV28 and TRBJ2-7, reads DVKVTQSSRYLVKRTGEKVFLECVQDMDHENMFWYRQDPGLGLRLIYFSYDVKMKEKGDIPEGYSVSREKKERFSLILESASTNQTSMYLCASSSQGTPPCEQYFGPGTRLTVT.

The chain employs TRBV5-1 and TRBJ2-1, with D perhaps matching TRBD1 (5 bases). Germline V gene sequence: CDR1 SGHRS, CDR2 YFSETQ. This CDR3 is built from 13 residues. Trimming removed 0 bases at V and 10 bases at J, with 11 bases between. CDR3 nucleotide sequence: TGCGCCAGCAGCTTGGTTGCAGGGCGAGAGCAGTTCTTC. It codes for CASSLVAGREQFF.

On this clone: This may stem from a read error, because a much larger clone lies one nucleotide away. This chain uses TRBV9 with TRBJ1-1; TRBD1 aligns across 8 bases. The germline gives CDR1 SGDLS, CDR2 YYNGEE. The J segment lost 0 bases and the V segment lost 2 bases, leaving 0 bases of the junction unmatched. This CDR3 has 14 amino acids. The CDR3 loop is CASSVGQVNTEAFF. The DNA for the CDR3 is TGTGCCAGCAGCGTGGGACAGGTGAACACTGAAGCTTTCTTT. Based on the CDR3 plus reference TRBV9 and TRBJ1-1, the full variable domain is DSGVTQTPKHLITATGQRVTLRCSPRSGDLSVYWYQQSLDQGLQFLIQYYNGEERAKGNILERFSAQQFPDLHSELNLSSLELGDSALYFCASSVGQVNTEAFFGQGTRLTVV.

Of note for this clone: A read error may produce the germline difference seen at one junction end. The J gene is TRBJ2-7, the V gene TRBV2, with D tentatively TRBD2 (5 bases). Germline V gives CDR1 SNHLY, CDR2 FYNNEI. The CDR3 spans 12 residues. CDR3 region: CASQGEGPEEYF. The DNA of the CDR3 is TGTGCCAGTCAAGGAGAGGGCCCCGAGGAGTACTTC.

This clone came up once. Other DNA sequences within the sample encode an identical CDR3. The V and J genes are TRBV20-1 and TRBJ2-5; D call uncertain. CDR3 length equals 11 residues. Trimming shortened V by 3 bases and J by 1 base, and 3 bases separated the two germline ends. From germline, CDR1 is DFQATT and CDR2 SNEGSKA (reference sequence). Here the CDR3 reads CSARPQETQYF. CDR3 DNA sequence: TGCAGTGCTAGGCCCCAAGAGACCCAGTACTTC.

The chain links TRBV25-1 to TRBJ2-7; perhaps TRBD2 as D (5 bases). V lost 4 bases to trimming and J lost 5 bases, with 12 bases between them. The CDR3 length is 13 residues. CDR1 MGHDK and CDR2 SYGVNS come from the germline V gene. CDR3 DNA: TGTGCCAGCAGTGGAGGGCTAACCGACGAGCAGTACTTC. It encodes CASSGGLTDEQYF.

The CDR3 is CASSPGRRDGYTF. The CDR3, as DNA: TGTGCCAGCAGCCCTGGTCGGCGAGATGGCTACACCTTC. V and J are TRBV5-6 and TRBJ1-2, with no clear D. V was trimmed by 4 bases and J by 6 bases, leaving 13 bases between them. The germline gives CDR1 SGHDT, CDR2 YYEEEE. CDR3 length: 13 amino acids.